This T cell receptor (beta chain) is from a study of T-cell reconstitution after alpha-beta-depleted transplantation in children. V lost 6 bases and J lost 6; bases outside the gene matches: 7. This CDR3 is built from 14 residues. Germline values: CDR1 MNHEY, CDR2 SMNVEV (reference sequence). This clonotype was seen a handful of times. Preparation of the TCRbeta library was carried out with unique molecular identifiers. MiXCR, run by TCRdb on the PCR reads, gives a single entry per CDR3 protein. The top ten clones hold around 43% of a sample with around 370,000 distinct CDR3 sequences, 15% to 20% of them seen once.

The sequence was obtained from a male patient aged 2 to 10 who had a stem cell transplant for acute lymphoblastic leukemia, so the T cells may come from the graft donor. This sequence joins TRBV27 and TRBJ2-7; 11 bases line up with TRBD2. The sequencing used PBMCs, mostly from graft donor cells, collected 360 days after TCRalphabeta/CD19-depleted stem cell transplant. The CDR3 region is CASRLAGAPSEQYF. In DNA, the CDR3 is TGTGCCAGCAGACTAGCGGGAGCTCCGTCCGAGCAGTACTTC.